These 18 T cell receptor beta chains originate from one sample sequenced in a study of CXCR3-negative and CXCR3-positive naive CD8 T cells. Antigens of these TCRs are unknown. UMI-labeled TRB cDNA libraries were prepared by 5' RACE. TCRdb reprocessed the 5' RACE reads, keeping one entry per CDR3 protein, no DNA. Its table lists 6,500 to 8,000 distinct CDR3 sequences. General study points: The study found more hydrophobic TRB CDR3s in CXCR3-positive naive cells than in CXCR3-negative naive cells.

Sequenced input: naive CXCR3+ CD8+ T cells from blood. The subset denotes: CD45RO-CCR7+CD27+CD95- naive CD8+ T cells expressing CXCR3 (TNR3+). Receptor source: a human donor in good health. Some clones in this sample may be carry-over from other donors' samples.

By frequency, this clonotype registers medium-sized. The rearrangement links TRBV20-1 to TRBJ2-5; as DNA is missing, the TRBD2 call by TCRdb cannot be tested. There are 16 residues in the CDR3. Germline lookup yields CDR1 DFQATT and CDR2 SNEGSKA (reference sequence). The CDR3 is CSAERQRAPYQETQYF.

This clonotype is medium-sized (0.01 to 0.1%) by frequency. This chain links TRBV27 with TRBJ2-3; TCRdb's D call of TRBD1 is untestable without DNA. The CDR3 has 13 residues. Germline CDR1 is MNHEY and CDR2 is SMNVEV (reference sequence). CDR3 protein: CASTGDSTDTQYF.

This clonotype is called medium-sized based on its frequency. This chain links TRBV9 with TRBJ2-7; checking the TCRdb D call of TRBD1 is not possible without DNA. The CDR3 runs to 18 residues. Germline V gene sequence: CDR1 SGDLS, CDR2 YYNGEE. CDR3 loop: CASSPGTGTARWVHEQYF. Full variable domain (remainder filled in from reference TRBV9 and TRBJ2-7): DSGVTQTPKHLITATGQRVTLRCSPRSGDLSVYWYQQSLDQGLQFLIQYYNGEERAKGNILERFSAQQFPDLHSELNLSSLELGDSALYFCASSPGTGTARWVHEQYFGPGTRLTVT.

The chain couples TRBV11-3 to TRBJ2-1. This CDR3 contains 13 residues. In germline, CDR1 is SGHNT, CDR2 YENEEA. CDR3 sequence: CASSRGVYNEQFF. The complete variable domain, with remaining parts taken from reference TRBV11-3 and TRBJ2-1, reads EAGVVQSPRYKIIEKKQPVAFWCNPISGHNTLYWYLQNLGQGPELLIRYENEEAVDDSQLPKDRFSAERLKGVDSTLKIQPAELGDSAVYLCASSRGVYNEQFFGPGTRLTVL.

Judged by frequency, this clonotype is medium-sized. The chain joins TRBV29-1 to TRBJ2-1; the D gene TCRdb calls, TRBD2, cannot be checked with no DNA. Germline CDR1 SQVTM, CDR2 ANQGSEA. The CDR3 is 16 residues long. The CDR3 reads CSAKGLGVRPYNEQFF.

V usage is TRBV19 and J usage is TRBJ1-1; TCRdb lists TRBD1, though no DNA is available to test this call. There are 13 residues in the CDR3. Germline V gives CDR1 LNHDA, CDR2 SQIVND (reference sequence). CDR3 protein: CASRMTGNTEAFF. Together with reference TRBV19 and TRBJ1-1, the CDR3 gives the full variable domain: DGGITQSPKYLFRKEGQNVTLSCEQNLNHDAMYWYRQDPGQGLRLIYYSQIVNDFQKGDIAEGYSVSREKKESFPLTVTSAQKNPTAFYLCASRMTGNTEAFFGQGTRLTVV.

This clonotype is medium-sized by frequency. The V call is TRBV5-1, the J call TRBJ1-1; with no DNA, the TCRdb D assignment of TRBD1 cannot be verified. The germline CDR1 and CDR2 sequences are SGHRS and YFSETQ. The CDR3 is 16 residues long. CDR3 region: CASSHGQGQTGTEAFF.

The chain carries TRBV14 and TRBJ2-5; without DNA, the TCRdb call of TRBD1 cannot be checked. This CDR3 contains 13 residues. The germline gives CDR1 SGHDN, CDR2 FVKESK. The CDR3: CASNRAVQETQYF.

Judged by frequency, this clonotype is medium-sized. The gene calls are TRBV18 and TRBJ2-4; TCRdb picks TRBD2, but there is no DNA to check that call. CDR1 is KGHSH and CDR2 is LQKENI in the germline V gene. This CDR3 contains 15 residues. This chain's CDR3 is CASKRDGGNENIQYF.

The CDR3 reads CASSEYNGELFF. The chain employs TRBV25-1 and TRBJ2-2. CDR3 size: 12 residues. The germline CDR1 and CDR2 sequences are MGHDK and SYGVNS.

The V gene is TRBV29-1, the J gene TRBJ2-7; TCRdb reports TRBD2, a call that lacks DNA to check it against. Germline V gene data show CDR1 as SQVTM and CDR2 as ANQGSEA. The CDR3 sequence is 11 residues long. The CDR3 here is CSVADTYEQYF.

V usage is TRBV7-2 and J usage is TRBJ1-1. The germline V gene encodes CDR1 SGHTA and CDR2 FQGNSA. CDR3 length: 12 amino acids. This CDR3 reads CASSLWVNQAFF.

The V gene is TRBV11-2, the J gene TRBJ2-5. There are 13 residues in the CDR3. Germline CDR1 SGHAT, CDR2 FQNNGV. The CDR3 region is CASSYELGETQYF.

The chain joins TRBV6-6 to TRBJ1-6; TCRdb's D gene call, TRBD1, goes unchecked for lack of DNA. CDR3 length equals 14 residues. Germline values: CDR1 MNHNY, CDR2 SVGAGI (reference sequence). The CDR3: CASSPDRGLTPLHF.

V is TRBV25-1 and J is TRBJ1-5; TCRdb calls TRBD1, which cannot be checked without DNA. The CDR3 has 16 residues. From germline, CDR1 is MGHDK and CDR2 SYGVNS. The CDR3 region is CASSEGLQGSNQPQHF.

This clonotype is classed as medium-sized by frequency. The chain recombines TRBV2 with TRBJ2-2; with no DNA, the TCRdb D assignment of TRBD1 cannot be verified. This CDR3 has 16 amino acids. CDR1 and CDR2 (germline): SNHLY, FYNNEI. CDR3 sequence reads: CASSHRGMGRTGELFF.

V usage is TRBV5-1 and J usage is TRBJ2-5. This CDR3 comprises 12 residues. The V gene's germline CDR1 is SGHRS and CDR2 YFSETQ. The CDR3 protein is CASSLAQETQYF.

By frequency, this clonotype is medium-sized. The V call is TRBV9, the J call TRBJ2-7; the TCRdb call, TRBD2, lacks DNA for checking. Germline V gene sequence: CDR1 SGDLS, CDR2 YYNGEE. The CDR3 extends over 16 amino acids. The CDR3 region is CASSVSAGGSSYEQYF. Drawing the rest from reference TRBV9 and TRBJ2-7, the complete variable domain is DSGVTQTPKHLITATGQRVTLRCSPRSGDLSVYWYQQSLDQGLQFLIQYYNGEERAKGNILERFSAQQFPDLHSELNLSSLELGDSALYFCASSVSAGGSSYEQYFGPGTRLTVT.